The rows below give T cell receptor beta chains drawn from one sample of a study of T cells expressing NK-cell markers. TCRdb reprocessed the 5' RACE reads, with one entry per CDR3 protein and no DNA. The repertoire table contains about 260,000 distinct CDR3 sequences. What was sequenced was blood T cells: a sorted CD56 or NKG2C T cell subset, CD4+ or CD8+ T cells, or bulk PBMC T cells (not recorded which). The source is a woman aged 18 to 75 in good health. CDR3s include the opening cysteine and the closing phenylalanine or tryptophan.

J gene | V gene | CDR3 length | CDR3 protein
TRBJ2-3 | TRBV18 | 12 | CASSPPRDTQYF
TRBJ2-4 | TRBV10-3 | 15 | CAISDSGGRADIQYF
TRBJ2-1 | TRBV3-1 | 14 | CASSQGLAGNEQFF
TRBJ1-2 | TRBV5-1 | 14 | CASSLNPARSGYTF
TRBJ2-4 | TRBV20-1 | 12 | CSASQGPDIQYF
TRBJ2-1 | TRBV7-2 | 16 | CASSPRLLTGGNEQFF
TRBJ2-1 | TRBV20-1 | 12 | CSARDNHNEQFF
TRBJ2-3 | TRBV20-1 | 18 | CSARSGGLAGVEADTQYF
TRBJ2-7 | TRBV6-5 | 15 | CASSYSSGRAYEQYF
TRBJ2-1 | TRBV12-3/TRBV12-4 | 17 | CASNPRAPGESYNEQFF
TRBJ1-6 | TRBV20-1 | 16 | CSAPSDTSSYNSPLHF
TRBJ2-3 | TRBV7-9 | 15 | CASSYSLAGGDTQYF
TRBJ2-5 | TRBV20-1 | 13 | CSAVRDSQETQYF
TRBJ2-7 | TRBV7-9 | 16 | CASSSRVLNRAYEQYF
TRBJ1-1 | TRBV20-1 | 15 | CSARAEASGNTEAFF
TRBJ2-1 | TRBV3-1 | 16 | CASSQDIGTGLDEQFF
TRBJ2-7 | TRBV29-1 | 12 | CSVEVSLARQYF
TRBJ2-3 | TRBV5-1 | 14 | CASSLEQVTDTQYF
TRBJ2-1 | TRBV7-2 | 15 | CASSSRSGVYGEQFF
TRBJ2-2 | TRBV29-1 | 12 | CSVEQGSGELFF
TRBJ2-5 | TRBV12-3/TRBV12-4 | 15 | CASSYNRGSQETQYF
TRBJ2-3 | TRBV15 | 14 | CATSREGSTDTQYF
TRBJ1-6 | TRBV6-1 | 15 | CASRPRAPSSFALHF
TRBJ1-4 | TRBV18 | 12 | CASSLSGQALYF
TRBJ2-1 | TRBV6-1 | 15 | CASSDGTRLLSEQFF
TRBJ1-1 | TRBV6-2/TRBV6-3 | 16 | CASSYPPPALNTEAFF
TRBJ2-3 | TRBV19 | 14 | CASSHRDPPDTQYF
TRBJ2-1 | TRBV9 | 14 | CASSPRPGQKLQFF
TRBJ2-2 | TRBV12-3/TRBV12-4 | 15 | CASSSRDRGAGELFF
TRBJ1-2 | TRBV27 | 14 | CASSLSPGGRGYTF
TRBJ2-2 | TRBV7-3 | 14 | CASSLGPGLGELFF
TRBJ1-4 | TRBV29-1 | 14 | CSVRPGESNEKLFF
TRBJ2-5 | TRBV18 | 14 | CASSPSASQETQYF
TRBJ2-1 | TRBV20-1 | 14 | CSAGGGASRNEQFF
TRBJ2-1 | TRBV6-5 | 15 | CASSYESNPYNEQFF
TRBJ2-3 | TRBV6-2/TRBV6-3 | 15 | CASSLARSRTDTQYF
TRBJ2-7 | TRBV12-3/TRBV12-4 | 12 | CASSGGYYEQYF
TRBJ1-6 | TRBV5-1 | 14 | CASSIDGGSSPLHF
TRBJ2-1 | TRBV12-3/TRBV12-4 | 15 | CASSFQGSLYNEQFF
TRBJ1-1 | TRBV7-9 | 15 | CASSLGRSMNTEAFF